These 27 T cell receptor beta chains came from one sample sequenced in a study of blood T cells in healthy people across ages. Sample-barcoded 5' priming and a J-beta primer mix drove a second PCR of roughly 6 to 12 cycles. TCRdb passed the 5' RACE reads through MiXCR, listing each CDR3 protein once. The table shows 650,000 to 700,000 distinct CDR3 sequences, with roughly half occurring only once. Sequenced sample: blood. Every receptor here comes from a woman of 80 years or more in good health.

This rearrangement joins TRBV12-3 or TRBV12-4 to TRBJ1-2; D perhaps matches TRBD1 (5 bases). This CDR3 has 14 residues. Deletions cut 0 bases from V and 6 bases from J, with 11 bases between. CDR3 nucleotides: TGTGCCAGCAGTTTAGCGGGGGTACAAAATGGCTACACCTTC. Encoded protein: CASSLAGVQNGYTF.

This clonotype was picked up many times. J is TRBJ2-5 and V is TRBV5-1, with TRBD1 matching over 8 bases. With 3 bases clipped from V and 5 bases from J, the junction kept 3 bases outside the gene matches. The V gene's germline CDR1 is SGHRS and CDR2 YFSETQ. This CDR3 contains 13 residues. CDR3 DNA: TGCGCCAGCAGCTCAGGGGGCTCGGAGACCCAGTACTTC. This codes for CASSSGGSETQYF. The whole variable domain, filled in from reference TRBV5-1 and TRBJ2-5, reads KAGVTQTPRYLIKTRGQQVTLSCSPISGHRSVSWYQQTPGQGLQFLFEYFSETQRNKGNFPGRFSGRQFSNSRSEMNVSTLELGDSALYLCASSSGGSETQYFGPGTRLLVL.

Worth noting for this clonotype: A much larger clone differs from this one at a single base, so this may be a read error. This rearrangement joins TRBV2 to TRBJ2-1, with a possible D match to TRBD2 (5 bases). Germline CDR1 and CDR2: SNHLY and FYNNEI. The CDR3 runs to 16 residues. The CDR3 sequence is CASHFRAGLSCNEQFF. CDR3 bases: TGTGCCAGCCACTTTCGCGCAGGACTCTCCTGCAATGAGCAGTTCTTC. Complete variable domain (other parts from reference TRBV2 and TRBJ2-1): EPEVTQTPSHQVTQMGQEVILRCVPISNHLYFYWYRQILGQKVEFLVSFYNNEISEKSEIFDDQFSVERPDGSNFTLKIRSTKLEDSAMYFCASHFRAGLSCNEQFFGPGTRLTVL.

The genes are TRBV5-5 and TRBJ1-1; D remains ambiguous. V lost 4 bases to trimming and J lost 4 bases, with 17 bases between them. This CDR3 has 15 amino acids. The germline gives CDR1 SGHKS, CDR2 YYEKEE (reference sequence). The CDR3 bases are TGTGCCAGCAGCACGACCCTGAGAGAGGGCACTGAAGCTTTCTTT. Protein sequence: CASSTTLREGTEAFF.

V and J are TRBV13 and TRBJ2-7, with D perhaps assigned TRBD1 or TRBD2 (5 bases each). V lost 6 bases, J lost 4 bases, and 19 bases lay in between. CDR3 length equals 15 residues. CDR1 PRHDT and CDR2 FYEKMQ come from the germline V gene (reference sequence). The chain's CDR3 is CASSTAPGGGYEQYF. The CDR3 DNA is TGTGCCAGCAGTACAGCCCCTGGGGGTGGATACGAGCAGTACTTC.

In the case of this clonotype: A read error may be the cause here, since a much bigger clone is one base away. V is TRBV7-2 and J is TRBJ2-1; unclear D gene. V dropped 5 bases and J dropped 8 bases, with 7 bases sitting between them. Germline loops: CDR1 SGHTA, CDR2 FQGNSA. The CDR3 covers 11 residues. The CDR3 DNA sequence: TGTGCCAGCAGCCGGTGGTATGAGCAGTTCTTC. It codes for CASSRWYEQFF. Full variable domain (missing parts from reference TRBV7-2 and TRBJ2-1): GAGVSQSPSNKVTEKGKDVELRCDPISGHTALYWYRQSLGQGLEFLIYFQGNSAPDKSGLPSDRFSAERTGGSVSTLTIQRTQQEDSAVYLCASSRWYEQFFGPGTRLTVL.

This clonotype was detected many times. The CDR3 sequence is CSAKTGTSGYNEQFF. CDR3 nucleotides: TGCAGTGCTAAAACCGGGACTAGCGGTTACAATGAGCAGTTCTTC. This chain connects TRBV20-1 to TRBJ2-1; 11 bases are a match to TRBD2. CDR3 length: 15 residues. V lost 4 bases and J lost 4; bases outside the gene matches: 6. The V gene's germline CDR1 is DFQATT and CDR2 SNEGSKA (reference sequence).

As concerns this clonotype: The junction shows a germline mismatch at one end, possibly a read error. This chain joins TRBV5-1 and TRBJ2-5; a weak D match, TRBD2 (6 bases). The J call is uncertain, as TRBJ2-7 better fits the DNA end. Germline CDR1 SGHRS, CDR2 YFSETQ. There are 14 residues in the CDR3. Here the CDR3 reads CAGSLDQGGDEQYF. In DNA, the CDR3 is TGCGCCGGCAGCTTGGACCAGGGAGGCGACGAGCAGTACTTC.

The chain joins TRBV5-6 to TRBJ2-1, with 9 bases fitting TRBD2. This CDR3 contains 17 residues. Looked up from germline, CDR1 is SGHDT and CDR2 is YYEEEE. The J segment lost 5 bases and the V segment lost 4 bases, leaving 13 bases of the junction unmatched. The CDR3 protein is CASSVSPIAGEHNEQFF. The CDR3 DNA follows: TGTGCCAGCAGCGTTAGCCCAATAGCGGGAGAACACAATGAGCAGTTCTTC.

Ten or more counts support this clonotype. The V gene is TRBV27, the J gene TRBJ1-2; 10 nucleotides match TRBD1. The CDR3 runs 14 residues. Germline values: CDR1 MNHEY, CDR2 SMNVEV (reference sequence). The V gene end was trimmed by 3 bases and the J gene end by 8 bases; junction bases not matched to a gene: 6. CDR3 in DNA: TGTGCCAGCAGTTTCGACAGGGGGCAGGAAGGCTACACCTTC. Its translation: CASSFDRGQEGYTF.

This chain uses TRBV24-1 with TRBJ2-3; unclear D gene. Per the germline V gene, CDR1 is KGHDR and CDR2 is SFDVKD. The V and J ends lost 0 bases and 1 base respectively, with 10 bases between them. CDR3 size: 16 residues. In nucleotides, the CDR3 is TGTGCCACCAGTGATTTGCAGCTTGCTGGCACAGATACGCAGTATTTT. Translated: CATSDLQLAGTDTQYF.

This clonotype was seen once. CDR3 nucleotide sequence: TGTGCCAGCAGCCACAGGGGGTCCAACTATGGCTACACCTTC. It translates to CASSHRGSNYGYTF. The V gene is TRBV6-6, the J gene TRBJ1-2, with 8 bases lining up with TRBD1. The germline CDR1 and CDR2 sequences are MNHNY and SVGAGI (reference sequence). With 6 bases clipped from V and 2 bases from J, the junction kept 5 bases outside the gene matches. The CDR3 contains 14 residues.

This clonotype was counted ten times or more. The V call is TRBV6-5, the J call TRBJ2-2, with D possibly matching TRBD2 (5 bases). V lost 0 bases, J lost 1 base, and 9 bases lay in between. The germline gives CDR1 MNHEY, CDR2 SVGAGI. The CDR3 runs 16 residues. CDR3 in amino acids: CASSYSRRGNTGELFF. CDR3 nucleotides: TGTGCCAGCAGTTACTCGAGACGGGGGAACACCGGGGAGCTGTTTTTT.

V and J are TRBV7-2 and TRBJ2-7; D is unresolved. The CDR3 length is 15 residues. Germline loops: CDR1 SGHTA, CDR2 FQGNSA. Trimming pared 2 bases from V and 0 bases from J, leaving 11 bases between. Here the CDR3 DNA reads TGTGCCAGCAGCTTACTGGGATATAGCTCCTACGAGCAGTACTTC. Amino acid sequence: CASSLLGYSSYEQYF.

The rearrangement uses TRBV7-9 and TRBJ2-2; either TRBD1 or TRBD2 may supply D (6 bases each). CDR3 size: 16 residues. Germline V gene data show CDR1 as SEHNR and CDR2 as FQNEAQ (reference sequence). The V end lost 11 bases, the J end lost 6 bases, and 25 bases lay between the germline ends. The chain's CDR3 is CAAGPSGEAGPGELFF. DNA of the CDR3: TGTGCCGCGGGCCCTTCAGGGGAGGCAGGACCCGGGGAGCTGTTTTTT.

In regard to this clonotype: Possible read error: a much larger clone is one base away. J is TRBJ2-1 and V is TRBV12-3 or TRBV12-4; a weak D match, TRBD1 (6 bases). Trimming took off 3 bases at V and 5 bases at J, with 11 bases between the two ends. The CDR3 is 14 amino acids. This CDR3 reads CASSLGARNNEQFF. CDR3 sequence (DNA): TGTGCCAGCAGTTTGGGGGCCAGAAACAATGAGCAGTTCTTC.

The chain is built from TRBV12-3 or TRBV12-4 and TRBJ1-5; no definite D call. This CDR3 has 13 residues. Trimming removed 6 bases from V and 5 bases from J, with 11 bases in between. CDR3: CASRGNGDQPQHF. The CDR3 coding sequence is TGTGCCAGCAGGGGGAATGGTGATCAGCCCCAGCATTTT.

In this sample, this clonotype turned up a few times. The rearrangement uses TRBV5-3 and TRBJ2-1; 10 bases are shared with TRBD2. TRBV5-3 is reported as an ORF; its role is uncertain. The V and J ends lost 1 base and 0 bases, in that order; junction bases with no gene match: 13. The CDR3 spans 20 residues. CDR3 loop: CARSLPGRTSGESSYNEQFF. CDR3 DNA: TGTGCCAGAAGCTTGCCGGGTAGGACTAGCGGTGAGAGCTCCTACAATGAGCAGTTCTTC.

The genes are TRBV2 and TRBJ1-5; D gene unclear. The CDR3 has 14 amino acids. Germline V gives CDR1 SNHLY, CDR2 FYNNEI. The ends were cut back, 7 bases at V and 1 base at J, with 11 bases in the middle. The CDR3 bases are TGTGCCAGCAATGGGGAAGTGAGCAATCAGCCCCAGCATTTT. This codes for CASNGEVSNQPQHF. The complete variable domain, with remaining parts taken from reference TRBV2 and TRBJ1-5, reads EPEVTQTPSHQVTQMGQEVILRCVPISNHLYFYWYRQILGQKVEFLVSFYNNEISEKSEIFDDQFSVERPDGSNFTLKIRSTKLEDSAMYFCASNGEVSNQPQHFGDGTRLSIL.

The table lists this clonotype with many counts. The chain has TRBV7-7 and TRBJ2-3, with D possibly matching TRBD2 (6 bases). In germline, CDR1 is SSHAT, CDR2 FNYEAQ (reference sequence). The V end lost 10 bases, the J end lost 1 base, and 15 bases lay between the germline ends. The CDR3 has 14 amino acids. The CDR3 region is CAINQIAGTDTQYF. In DNA form, the CDR3 reads TGTGCCATTAATCAGATAGCGGGCACAGATACGCAGTATTTT.

V is TRBV7-2 and J is TRBJ2-3, with D perhaps TRBD2 (7 bases). The germline CDR1 and CDR2 sequences are SGHTA and FQGNSA. V lost 5 bases, J lost 2 bases, and 11 bases lay in between. The CDR3 consists of 14 residues. DNA for the CDR3: TGTGCCAGCAGCATAGGGGGGGTCACAGATACGCAGTATTTT. It yields the protein CASSIGGVTDTQYF.

V and J are TRBV3-1 and TRBJ2-3; TRBD2 aligns across 9 bases. Germline V gene data show CDR1 as LGHDT and CDR2 as YNNKEL (reference sequence). The CDR3 consists of 16 residues. V lost 3 bases and J lost 2; bases outside the gene matches: 6. The CDR3 loop is CASSQSLAGITDTQYF. DNA of the CDR3: TGTGCCAGCAGCCAGTCGCTAGCGGGGATCACAGATACGCAGTATTTT.

This clonotype showed up just once. This chain uses TRBV20-1 with TRBJ2-6; D uncertain. The length of the CDR3 is 12 residues. CDR1 is DFQATT, CDR2 SNEGSKA, per germline (reference sequence). V gave up 6 bases and J gave up 2 bases, with 5 bases separating them. The CDR3 DNA sequence: TGCAGTGCCCCGGCTGGGGCCAACGTCCTGACTTTC. This translates into CSAPAGANVLTF.

This clonotype was seen only a few times. The chain recombines TRBV29-1 with TRBJ2-2; 9 positions match TRBD2. V was pared by 4 bases and J by 5 bases, with 5 bases of the junction left unmatched. CDR3 length equals 14 residues. Germline V gene sequence: CDR1 SQVTM, CDR2 ANQGSEA. The CDR3 here is CSVGLAEQTGELFF. The CDR3 DNA is TGCAGCGTTGGACTAGCGGAACAGACCGGGGAGCTGTTTTTT.

In its sample, this clonotype was seen many times. This chain links TRBV20-1 with TRBJ2-5; 8 nucleotides match TRBD1. CDR1 DFQATT and CDR2 SNEGSKA come from the germline V gene (reference sequence). The V and J ends lost 3 bases and 1 base, in that order; junction bases with no gene match: 4. CDR3 length: 14 amino acids. CDR3 sequence reads: CSASGQGTQETQYF. CDR3 DNA: TGCAGTGCTAGTGGACAGGGTACCCAAGAGACCCAGTACTTC.

This chain connects TRBV14 to TRBJ2-3; 10 nucleotides align to TRBD2. After removal of 2 bases from V and 6 bases from J, the junction contained 8 bases not matched to a gene. The CDR3 has 16 residues. The germline CDR1 and CDR2 sequences are SGHDN and FVKESK. The CDR3 region has the DNA TGTGCCAGCAGCCAAACACTAGCGGGGTGGTCGGATACGCAGTATTTT. The encoded protein is CASSQTLAGWSDTQYF. Based on the CDR3 plus reference TRBV14 and TRBJ2-3, the full variable domain is EAGVTQFPSHSVIEKGQTVTLRCDPISGHDNLYWYRRVMGKEIKFLLHFVKESKQDESGMPNNRFLAERTGGTYSTLKVQPAELEDSGVYFCASSQTLAGWSDTQYFGPGTRLTVL.

Regarding this clonotype: This may arise from a read error, as a much more abundant clone is one base away. The chain uses TRBV20-1 and TRBJ2-3; D is unresolved. V lost 0 bases to trimming and J lost 3 bases, with 7 bases between them. Germline CDR1 is DFQATT and CDR2 is SNEGSKA (reference sequence). CDR3 length equals 13 residues. CDR3 nucleotides: TGCAGTGCTAGAGACGTACAAACAGATACGCAGTATTTT. Its protein product is CSARDVQTDTQYF.